The 2 T cell receptor beta chains in this list originate from one sample, sequenced in a study of vaccination and CD4 T cells after COVID-19. With the Oncomine TCR Beta short-read assay, DNA from cultured CD4+ T cells was sequenced. TCRdb analysed the PCR reads with MiXCR anew, one entry per CDR3 protein. The table shows approximately 15,000 distinct CDR3 sequences, with roughly 62% occurring only once. Treatment: 10-day PBMC culture with coronavirus spike peptide pools or control peptides (ViraFEST assay). For these TCRs, the target antigens are not known. Sequenced sample: CD4+ T cells from blood, cultured in vitro. The receptors stem from a human donor who had recovered from COVID-19.

The chain uses TRBV5-1 and TRBJ2-5; D uncertain. From germline, CDR1 is SGHRS and CDR2 YFSETQ. This CDR3 has 14 amino acids. Trimming removed 4 bases from V and 1 base from J, with 11 bases in between. DNA of the CDR3: TGCGCCAGCAGCCTGCACGGCCGCCAAGAGACCCAGTACTTC. It yields the protein CASSLHGRQETQYF.

The J gene is TRBJ1-1, the V gene TRBV27; 8 bases are a match to TRBD1. From germline, CDR1 is MNHEY and CDR2 SMNVEV (reference sequence). V was pared by 5 bases and J by 6 bases, with 17 bases of the junction left unmatched. The CDR3 length is 17 residues. The DNA of the CDR3 is TGTGCCAGCAGTCCGGGGGACAGGCGAGGGGGAAATTCTGAAGCTTTCTTT. Its protein is CASSPGDRRGGNSEAFF.